This is a list of T cell receptor beta chains from one sample in a study of blood T cell repertoires in COVID-19. Clones were read by immunoSEQ multiplex PCR, and TCRdb kept only the in-frame ones, dropping some. The top ten clones hold approximately 4% of a sample with about 160,000 clones, less than 90% of them seen once. Sequencing was performed on peripheral blood. The receptor set was obtained from a woman between 70 and 85 years old with acute or convalescent COVID-19. CDR3s include the opening cysteine and the closing phenylalanine or tryptophan. D genes are given only for firm matches. The size entry is marked missing in some rows and otherwise reads once, few, many or a size class.

CDR3nt	CDR3aa	j_gene	d_gene	v_gene	abundance
TGCGCCAGCAGCTTGGACGCGGACAGGGGGACTTCACCCCTCCACTTT	CASSLDADRGTSPLHF	TRBJ1-6	TRBD1	TRBV5-1	-
TGTGCCAGCAGCTTAGTGGAGGGGTTAGGAGATACGCAGTATTTT	CASSLVEGLGDTQYF	TRBJ2-3	-	TRBV7-2	once
TGCGCCAGCAGCACAGGACAGCCGGCCCACAATGAGCAGTTCTTC	CASSTGQPAHNEQFF	TRBJ2-1	-	TRBV5-1	-
TGTGCCAGTAGTACCGGACTAGGGCGCACAGATACGCAGTATTTT	CASSTGLGRTDTQYF	TRBJ2-3	TRBD2	TRBV19	-
TGTGCCAGCAGCCGAGATAGCGGGACCTCCTACGAGCAGTACTTC	CASSRDSGTSYEQYF	TRBJ2-7	TRBD2	TRBV7-8	once
TGTGCCAGCCTTCGGGGGGGGTTATATGGCTACACCTTC	CASLRGGLYGYTF	TRBJ1-2	-	TRBV28	-
TGTGCCAGCATCCTCAGGGGTTTGGGCACTGAAGCTTTCTTT	CASILRGLGTEAFF	TRBJ1-1	-	TRBV7-2	once
TGTGCCACCAGCAGAACAGGGACAGGGGAATACAATGAGCAGTTCTTC	CATSRTGTGEYNEQFF	TRBJ2-1	TRBD1	TRBV15	-
TGCGCCAGCAGCTTTTACTACGGGAGCCTTTTCGAGCAGTACTTC	CASSFYYGSLFEQYF	TRBJ2-7	-	TRBV5-1	-
TGTGCCAGCAGCTCGCAGGACAGAGGGCAAGAGACCCAGTACTTC	CASSSQDRGQETQYF	TRBJ2-5	-	TRBV7-6	-
TGTGCCAGCAGCACCACTAGGGTGCAGTTCTTC	CASSTTRVQFF	TRBJ2-1	-	TRBV7-2	-
TGCACCAGCAGTCCGAGCAGGGGAGAAAAAGGCTACACCTTC	CTSSPSRGEKGYTF	TRBJ1-2	-	TRBV1	-
TGTGCCACCTCCTCGGGACAGTCCTTTAACTATGGCTACACCTTC	CATSSGQSFNYGYTF	TRBJ1-2	TRBD1	TRBV19	-
TGCGCCAGCAGTGAACAGGGCGTTAATTCACCCCTCCACTTT	CASSEQGVNSPLHF	TRBJ1-6	-	TRBV10-2	-
TGTGCCATCAGTGAGAAGGCAGGTGGTTCACCCCTCCACTTT	CAISEKAGGSPLHF	TRBJ1-6	-	TRBV10-3	-
TGTGCCAGTACCGCCAGGACCTCCCTCAGGGATGGCTACACCTTC	CASTARTSLRDGYTF	TRBJ1-2	-	TRBV19	-
TGTGCCAGCAGCTTGGTCTTTTCTCGCGGGGGAGAAGAGACCCAGTACTTC	CASSLVFSRGGEETQYF	TRBJ2-5	TRBD2	TRBV7-2	-
TGTGCCAGCAGTTTCCCGACGCGGCCCTATGGCTACACCTTC	CASSFPTRPYGYTF	TRBJ1-2	-	TRBV28	-
TGTGCCATCAGTCAAGACAGGAACACTGAAGCTTTCTTT	CAISQDRNTEAFF	TRBJ1-1	-	TRBV10-3	-
TGTGCCAGCAGTTCCCCAGGGAAGTCCGTAGCTTTCTTT	CASSSPGKSVAFF	TRBJ1-1	-	TRBV6-5	-
TGTGCCAGCAGTTACCCTAGCGGGAGGAAAACAGATACGCAGTATTTT	CASSYPSGRKTDTQYF	TRBJ2-3	TRBD2	TRBV6-2/TRBV6-3	-
TGTGCCAGCAGCCTTATAATAGCGGATGGAAACATTCAGTACTTC	CASSLIIADGNIQYF	TRBJ2-4	-	TRBV5-6	-
TGTGCCAGCAGCTTATTTCGCGGGAGTGCAGATACGCAGTATTTT	CASSLFRGSADTQYF	TRBJ2-3	TRBD2	TRBV7-2	-
TGTGCCAGCAGCCCGGTTATTCGGACAGGGGAGGCGGAAGCTTTCTTT	CASSPVIRTGEAEAFF	TRBJ1-1	TRBD1	TRBV9	-
TGTGCCAGCAGCTTACACCGGGGTAGTTACACAGATACGCAGTATTTT	CASSLHRGSYTDTQYF	TRBJ2-3	-	TRBV7-9	-
TGTGCCAGCAGCTTGGTTTTGCGGAGTCCCTACGAGCAGTACTTC	CASSLVLRSPYEQYF	TRBJ2-7	-	TRBV5-8	-
TGTGCCAGCAGCCCCCGGGACTCAAACACCGGCACAGATACGCAGTATTTT	CASSPRDSNTGTDTQYF	TRBJ2-3	-	TRBV7-9	-
TGTGCCAGCAGCCAAGCCCTTCCCGGGACAGGGGCCAATAATCTGAACACTGAAGCTTTCTTT	CASSQALPGTGANNLNTEAFF	TRBJ1-1	TRBD1	TRBV3-1/TRBV3-2	-
TGTGCCAGCACGCAGATAAAATACAATGAGCAGTTCTTC	CASTQIKYNEQFF	TRBJ2-1	-	TRBV2	-
TGTGCCAGCAGCCACCGGGACAGGCTGAGCTATGGCTACACCTTC	CASSHRDRLSYGYTF	TRBJ1-2	TRBD1	TRBV7-9	-
TGTGCCAGCCGTCCTAGCGGCGGGGAGCTGTTTTTT	CASRPSGGELFF	TRBJ2-2	TRBD2	TRBV6-5	-
TGTGCCAGCAGTTCCCAGATAATTTCACCCCTCCACTTT	CASSSQIISPLHF	TRBJ1-6	-	TRBV12-3/TRBV12-4	once
TGTGCCAGCTCACCCATGCCCCGGACTAGCGGAAAAAGCGGGGAGCTGTTTTTT	CASSPMPRTSGKSGELFF	TRBJ2-2	TRBD2	TRBV18	-
TGTGCCAGTACCTTGGGAGCCGCGAACACTGAAGCTTTCTTT	CASTLGAANTEAFF	TRBJ1-1	-	TRBV5-5	-
TGTGCCAGTAGTAGACAGGGGATCTACGAGCAGTACTTC	CASSRQGIYEQYF	TRBJ2-7	TRBD1	TRBV19	-
TGTGCCAGCAGCGGAGGGTCCTTCTCCTACAATGAGCAGTTCTTC	CASSGGSFSYNEQFF	TRBJ2-1	-	TRBV9	-
TGTGCCAGCAGTTACTCCAGGGGCGCTGAAGCTTTCTTT	CASSYSRGAEAFF	TRBJ1-1	-	TRBV6-6	few
TGTGCCAGCAGCCAAGTCCGGTGGCAGGGCGATAATTCACCCCTCCACTTT	CASSQVRWQGDNSPLHF	TRBJ1-6	-	TRBV3-1/TRBV3-2	-
TGTGCCCGCAATGGGGGGGGGCGGGCTGAAGCTTTCTTT	CARNGGGRAEAFF	TRBJ1-1	-	TRBV6-6	-
TGCAGTGCTAGTGGGCCAGATGCCACAGATACGCAGTATTTT	CSASGPDATDTQYF	TRBJ2-3	-	TRBV20-1	-
TGTGCCAGCAGTTCCAGGGGGAGGACAGATACGCAGTATTTT	CASSSRGRTDTQYF	TRBJ2-3	-	TRBV28	-
TGTGCCAGCAGCTTCCGAGCAGGGGGCTTTTACGAGCAGTACTTC	CASSFRAGGFYEQYF	TRBJ2-7	TRBD1	TRBV7-9	-
TGTGCCAGCAGTGAAAAGGGAGGGATAGGGGAGCAGTACTTC	CASSEKGGIGEQYF	TRBJ2-7	TRBD2	TRBV6-1	few
TGTGCCAGCAGCTTAGGACTAGCGGGGTACAATGAGCAGTTCTTC	CASSLGLAGYNEQFF	TRBJ2-1	TRBD2	TRBV7-2	-
TGTGCCTGGAATAGTCGCAGGGGGGTACTCTATGGCTACACCTTC	CAWNSRRGVLYGYTF	TRBJ1-2	TRBD1	TRBV30	-
TGTGCCAGCAGCCCCTCTCCGGGGGTCCCCTACGAGCAGTACTTC	CASSPSPGVPYEQYF	TRBJ2-7	-	TRBV13	-
TGTGCCTGGAGGTCTAGCGGGAGTGAGACCCAGTACTTC	CAWRSSGSETQYF	TRBJ2-5	TRBD2	TRBV30	-
TGTGCCAGCAGCTTGGACGCAGATTCCTACGAGCAGTACTTC	CASSLDADSYEQYF	TRBJ2-7	-	TRBV5-6	-
TGTGCCACCAGTGATCCAGGACTAGCGGGAGGTTCTTTGAATGAGCAGTTCTTC	CATSDPGLAGGSLNEQFF	TRBJ2-1	TRBD2	TRBV24-1	-
TGTGCCAGCAGTTTCGCCCCCGGGGGGCGCGGCTACACCTTC	CASSFAPGGRGYTF	TRBJ1-2	-	TRBV6-5	-